These 29 T cell receptor beta chains were sequenced from one sample in a study of shared clonotypes between healthy human individuals. Some clones are missing from TCRdb's copy, which holds only in-frame ones; the method was immunoSEQ multiplex PCR. The sample yields a few million clones, roughly nine tenths seen once. Sequenced: naive CD4+ T cells sorted from blood. Subset indicated: CD45RA+ positively selected. The receptors here all came from a young man in good health.

This clone has more than one count but fewer than ten. The rearrangement links TRBV5-1 to TRBJ2-5; tentatively, D is TRBD1 (5 bases). The CDR3 sequence is 13 residues long. Germline V CDR1 and CDR2: SGHRS, YFSETQ. The V end was cut by 4 bases, the J end by 2 bases, with 9 bases between. For the CDR3, the DNA is TGCGCCAGCAGCACAGGCGGACAAGAGACCCAGTACTTC. Residues: CASSTGGQETQYF.

The chain joins TRBV5-1 to TRBJ2-7; TRBD2 matches at 7 bases. The CDR3 consists of 16 residues. Trimming took 4 bases from V and 0 from J; bases not matched to a gene: 10. Per germline, CDR1 SGHRS and CDR2 YFSETQ. CDR3: CASSPVGGASSYEQYF. The CDR3 bases are TGCGCCAGCAGCCCGGTGGGAGGGGCGAGCTCCTACGAGCAGTACTTC.

Details on this clone: Other DNA sequences from this sample encode an identical CDR3 as well. The chain uses TRBV11-2 and TRBJ2-5, with TRBD1 matching 9 bases. The CDR3 loop spans 14 amino acids. CDR1 SGHAT and CDR2 FQNNGV come from the germline V gene. Trimming removed 4 bases from V and 4 bases from J; junction bases left unmatched: 4. CDR3: CASSSTGGGETQYF. CDR3 bases: TGTGCCAGCAGCTCAACAGGGGGCGGAGAGACCCAGTACTTC. Filled out from reference TRBV11-2 and TRBJ2-5, the complete variable domain reads EAGVAQSPRYKIIEKRQSVAFWCNPISGHATLYWYQQILGQGPKLLIQFQNNGVVDDSQLPKDRFSAERLKGVDSTLKIQPAKLEDSAVYLCASSSTGGGETQYFGPGTRLLVL.

The chain combines TRBV18 with TRBJ2-5; possible D gene TRBD2, 5 bases. The CDR3 length is 16 residues. Germline CDR1 KGHSH, CDR2 LQKENI. V lost 3 bases, J lost 7 bases, and 21 bases lay in between. The CDR3: CASSPPQQSHRGTQYF. The CDR3 nucleotides read TGTGCCAGCTCACCCCCACAGCAGTCCCACCGGGGGACCCAGTACTTC.

The chain combines TRBV4-3 with TRBJ2-7, with a weak D call TRBD2 (6 bases). CDR1 and CDR2 from the germline V gene are LGHNA and YSLEER. The CDR3 runs to 16 residues. V lost 3 bases and J 0 bases, leaving 15 bases between the germline ends. CDR3 DNA: TGCGCCAGCAGCCATCCCGAGCGGGCCAGCTCCTACGAGCAGTACTTC. Its protein is CASSHPERASSYEQYF.

Turning to this clone: Other DNA sequences of this sample code for an identical CDR3. The chain combines TRBV30 with TRBJ2-7, with D hard to call. V was cut by 0 bases and J by 1 base, with 4 bases left in between. Germline V CDR1 and CDR2: GTSNPN, SVGIG (reference sequence). This CDR3 region has 12 residues. The CDR3 nucleotides read TGTGCCTGGAGTGTAGTATCCTACGAGCAGTACTTC. Residues: CAWSVVSYEQYF.

This clone was observed once. V is TRBV29-1 and J is TRBJ1-1, with D perhaps TRBD1 (5 bases). In germline, CDR1 is SQVTM, CDR2 ANQGSEA. The CDR3 is 12 amino acids. Deletions cut 7 bases from V and 5 bases from J, with 14 bases between. For the CDR3, the DNA is TGCAGCGCCCCGGGGCGGGGGACTGAAGCTTTCTTT. Its protein is CSAPGRGTEAFF.

J is TRBJ1-5 and V is TRBV6-6; 10 nucleotides align to TRBD1. CDR3 length: 14 amino acids. Germline assignment: CDR1 MNHNY and CDR2 SVGAGI (reference sequence). Trimming at V came to 6 bases and at J to 7 bases, leaving 6 bases not matched to a gene. CDR3 in amino acids: CASRRQGAEQPQHF. As DNA, the CDR3 is TGTGCCAGCAGACGACAGGGGGCGGAGCAGCCCCAGCATTTT.

The chain links TRBV5-4 to TRBJ1-1, with D tentatively TRBD1 (5 bases). V was pared by 5 bases and J by 3 bases, with 14 bases between. The germline V gene has CDR1 SGHNT and CDR2 YYREEE (reference sequence). CDR3 size: 14 residues. The CDR3 nucleotides are TGTGCCAGCAGTAAAGGGGTTCTGGACACTGAAGCTTTCTTT. Protein: CASSKGVLDTEAFF.

V is TRBV18 and J is TRBJ1-1; 8 bases agree with TRBD1. The CDR3 is made up of 15 amino acids. Germline CDR1 is KGHSH and CDR2 is LQKENI. Trimming at V came to 4 bases and at J to 0 bases, leaving 4 bases not matched to a gene. CDR3 residues: CASSHDRGLNTEAFF. The CDR3 DNA reads TGTGCCAGCTCACACGACAGGGGATTGAACACTGAAGCTTTCTTT.

V usage is TRBV5-4 and J usage is TRBJ2-5; perhaps D is TRBD1 or TRBD2 (7 bases each). The CDR3 contains 16 residues. The V end was cut by 4 bases, the J end by 1 base, with 17 bases between. Germline-derived CDR1 and CDR2 are SGHNT and YYREEE (reference sequence). The CDR3 DNA sequence: TGTGCCAGCAGCGGGGGGGACAGCTATTCCCAAGAGACCCAGTACTTC. Its translation is CASSGGDSYSQETQYF.

The J gene is TRBJ1-6, the V gene TRBV6-5, with TRBD1 as a possible D gene (6 bases). The CDR3 extends over 16 amino acids. Germline loops: CDR1 MNHEY, CDR2 SVGAGI. Trimming took 4 bases from V and 4 from J, leaving 14 bases between them. As DNA, the CDR3 is TGTGCCAGCAGTTCAACAGGGAAGAGTTATAATTCACCCCTCCACTTT. It translates to CASSSTGKSYNSPLHF.

The chain couples TRBV29-1 to TRBJ2-5; D gene uncertain. Trimming stripped 6 bases from V and 0 bases from J, with 8 bases between. CDR3 length equals 12 residues. Germline lookup yields CDR1 SQVTM and CDR2 ANQGSEA. Here the CDR3 DNA reads TGCAGCGTAAGGCAGTACCAAGAGACCCAGTACTTC. It translates to CSVRQYQETQYF.

For this clone: The junction departs from the called germline gene at one end, perhaps through a read error. The V gene is TRBV10-3, the J gene TRBJ2-1; no definite D call. The length of the CDR3 is 15 residues. The germline V gene encodes CDR1 ENHRY and CDR2 SYGVKD. The CDR3 DNA is TGTGCCATCAGTGAGTCAAGGCCCCCCTACGATGAGCAGTTCTTC. It yields the protein CAISESRPPYDEQFF.

This clone came up a few times. The genes are TRBV29-1 and TRBJ1-3; 7 nucleotides align to TRBD1. The CDR3 loop spans 14 amino acids. V was clipped by 6 bases and J by 0 bases; unmatched bases: 5. Germline V CDR1 and CDR2: SQVTM, ANQGSEA. The CDR3 loop reads CSVVTGNSGNTIYF. The CDR3 nucleotides read TGCAGCGTGGTGACAGGGAACTCTGGAAACACCATATATTTT.

The rearrangement links TRBV7-2 to TRBJ1-1; the D is unclear. This CDR3 comprises 15 residues. With 2 bases removed from V and 5 bases from J, the gap between germline ends came to 15 bases. The germline V gene encodes CDR1 SGHTA and CDR2 FQGNSA. Here the CDR3 reads CASSLSALTRTEAFF. In DNA form, the CDR3 reads TGTGCCAGCAGCTTATCAGCATTGACGAGGACTGAAGCTTTCTTT.

The rearrangement links TRBV10-1 to TRBJ2-7, with TRBD1 matching 9 bases. CDR3 length: 15 amino acids. Trimming took 3 bases from V and 4 from J; bases not matched to a gene: 7. Germline values: CDR1 WNHNN, CDR2 SYGVQD (reference sequence). The CDR3 sequence is CASSDPGTGRYEQYF. The CDR3 bases are TGCGCCAGCAGTGACCCAGGGACAGGGAGGTACGAGCAGTACTTC.

The rearrangement links TRBV7-9 to TRBJ2-2; a weak D match, TRBD2 (5 bases). The germline V gene encodes CDR1 SEHNR and CDR2 FQNEAQ (reference sequence). CDR3 size: 15 residues. Trimming shortened V by 2 bases and J by 4 bases, and 11 bases separated the two germline ends. CDR3 loop: CASSLTPSGTGELFF. The CDR3, as DNA: TGTGCCAGCAGCTTAACCCCGAGCGGCACCGGGGAGCTGTTTTTT.

This chain uses TRBV30 with TRBJ1-2; no clear D gene. In germline, CDR1 is GTSNPN, CDR2 SVGIG (reference sequence). The CDR3 runs 11 residues. V lost 4 bases and J lost 4, with 7 bases in between. CDR3 region: CAWNMGYGYTF. The CDR3 DNA follows: TGTGCCTGGAACATGGGCTATGGCTACACCTTC. The complete variable domain, with remaining parts taken from reference TRBV30 and TRBJ1-2, reads SQTIHQWPATLVQPVGSPLSLECTVEGTSNPNLYWYRQAAGRGLQLLFYSVGIGQISSEVPQNLSASRPQDRQFILSSKKLLLSDSGFYLCAWNMGYGYTFGSGTRLTVV.

V usage is TRBV5-1 and J usage is TRBJ2-1, with TRBD1 matching 8 bases. Germline CDR1 is SGHRS and CDR2 is YFSETQ. V lost 7 bases to trimming and J lost 12 bases; unmatched junction nucleotides: 12. The CDR3 length is 13 residues. Written as DNA, the CDR3 is TGCGCCAGCGCTACGACAGGGGTTGTTGGGCAGTTCTTC. Its translation: CASATTGVVGQFF.

V and J are TRBV7-2 and TRBJ2-2; D perhaps matches TRBD1 (6 bases). The V gene's germline CDR1 is SGHTA and CDR2 FQGNSA. With 3 bases removed from V and 4 bases from J, the gap between germline ends came to 24 bases. CDR3 length equals 19 residues. As DNA, the CDR3 is TGTGCCAGCAGCTTCCAGGGGCGGAGACCATCCCGGGGCACCGGGGAGCTGTTTTTT. This translates into CASSFQGRRPSRGTGELFF.

This chain joins TRBV7-2 and TRBJ1-2, with 8 bases aligning to TRBD1. Germline CDR1 SGHTA, CDR2 FQGNSA. The V gene end was trimmed by 5 bases and the J gene end by 5 bases; junction bases not matched to a gene: 13. This CDR3 is 16 amino acids long. The CDR3 nucleotides are TGTGCCAGCAGCCCCGGACAGGGTAACCCTCTTTATGGCTACACCTTC. Protein: CASSPGQGNPLYGYTF.

The chain employs TRBV9 and TRBJ2-3, with D possibly called TRBD1 or TRBD2 (5 bases each). This CDR3 comprises 14 residues. The germline V and J ends were trimmed by 0 bases and 7 bases, with 12 bases remaining between them. Germline V gene data show CDR1 as SGDLS and CDR2 as YYNGEE. CDR3 sequence: CASSVAPGPNTQYF. CDR3 DNA: TGTGCCAGCAGCGTAGCCCCGGGACCAAATACGCAGTATTTT.

The chain links TRBV9 to TRBJ2-2, with TRBD2 matching over 12 bases. CDR1 is SGDLS and CDR2 is YYNGEE in the germline V gene. The CDR3 is 16 amino acids. J gave up 6 bases and V 4 bases, and 7 bases lay outside the gene matches. Written as DNA, the CDR3 is TGTGCCAGCAGCCCCCGACTAGCGGGAGTGGCCGGGGAGCTGTTTTTT. This codes for CASSPRLAGVAGELFF.

Notes on this clone: Additional DNA sequences in this sample encode the identical CDR3. The gene calls are TRBV7-9 and TRBJ2-1, with no clear D. The germline V gene has CDR1 SEHNR and CDR2 FQNEAQ (reference sequence). V was trimmed by 1 base and J by 3 bases, leaving 1 base between them. This CDR3 contains 12 residues. The CDR3 loop is CASSLVYNEQFF. The CDR3 DNA reads TGTGCCAGCAGCTTAGTCTACAATGAGCAGTTCTTC.

V and J are TRBV5-1 and TRBJ1-2; the D is unclear. CDR3 length: 15 amino acids. Germline loops: CDR1 SGHRS, CDR2 YFSETQ. V lost 4 bases and J lost 0, with 13 bases in between. CDR3 DNA sequence: TGCGCCAGCAGCCCCGAGGTGAATACTAACTATGGCTACACCTTC. As protein: CASSPEVNTNYGYTF.

The chain employs TRBV18 and TRBJ2-7; D unresolved. V lost 0 bases to trimming and J lost 2 bases, with 11 bases between them. The V gene's germline CDR1 is KGHSH and CDR2 LQKENI. The CDR3 covers 15 residues. CDR3 in DNA: TGTGCCAGCTCACCACCGGGGAATAGCCCCTACGAGCAGTACTTC. Amino acid sequence: CASSPPGNSPYEQYF.

The CDR3 DNA reads as TGTGCCAGCAGTTTGATAGGGGGGGGTGAAAAACTGTTTTTT. Residues: CASSLIGGGEKLFF. The chain joins TRBV28 to TRBJ1-4, with a tentative D call TRBD1 (6 bases). The V gene lost 3 bases and the J gene lost 7 bases, with 12 bases spanning the gap. The germline V gene has CDR1 MDHEN and CDR2 SYDVKM. The CDR3 sequence is 14 residues long.

The V and J genes are TRBV2 and TRBJ1-2, with D unclear. V lost 5 bases to trimming and J lost 1 base, with 5 bases between them. The V gene's germline CDR1 is SNHLY and CDR2 FYNNEI. CDR3 length: 12 amino acids. Written as DNA, the CDR3 is TGTGCCAGCAGTCAGCATAACTATGGCTACACCTTC. This sequence encodes CASSQHNYGYTF.